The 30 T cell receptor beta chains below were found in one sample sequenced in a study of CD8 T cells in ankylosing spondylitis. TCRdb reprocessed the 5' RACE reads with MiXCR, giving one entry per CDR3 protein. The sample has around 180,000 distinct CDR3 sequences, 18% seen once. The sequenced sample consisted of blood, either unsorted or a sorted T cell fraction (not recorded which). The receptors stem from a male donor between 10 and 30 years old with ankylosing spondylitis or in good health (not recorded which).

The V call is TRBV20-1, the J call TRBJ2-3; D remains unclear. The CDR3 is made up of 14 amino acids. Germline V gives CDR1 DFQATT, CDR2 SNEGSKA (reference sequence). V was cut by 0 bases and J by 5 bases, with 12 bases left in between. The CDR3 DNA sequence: TGCAGTGCTAGAGATCTGGCAGTTGGAGATACGCAGTATTTT. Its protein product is CSARDLAVGDTQYF.

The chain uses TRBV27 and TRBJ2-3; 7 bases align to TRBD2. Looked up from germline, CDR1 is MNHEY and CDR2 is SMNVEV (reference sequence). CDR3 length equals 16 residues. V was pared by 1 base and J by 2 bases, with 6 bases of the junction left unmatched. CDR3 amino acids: CASSLYSGPSTDTQYF. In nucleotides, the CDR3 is TGTGCCAGCAGTTTATATAGCGGGCCGTCCACAGATACGCAGTATTTT.

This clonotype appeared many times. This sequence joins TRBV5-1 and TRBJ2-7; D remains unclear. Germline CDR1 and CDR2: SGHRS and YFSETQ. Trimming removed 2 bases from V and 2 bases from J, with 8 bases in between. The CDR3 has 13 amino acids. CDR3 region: CASSFDSTYEQYF. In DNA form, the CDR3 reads TGCGCCAGCAGCTTTGACTCGACCTACGAGCAGTACTTC.

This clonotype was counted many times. The CDR3 DNA is TGCGCCAGCAGCTCCCAGGGAACCCAGTACTTC. This codes for CASSSQGTQYF. V gene TRBV5-1 combines with J gene TRBJ2-5; perhaps TRBD1 as D (5 bases). This CDR3 has 11 amino acids. The V gene's germline CDR1 is SGHRS and CDR2 YFSETQ. V lost 3 bases and J lost 8, with 8 bases in between.

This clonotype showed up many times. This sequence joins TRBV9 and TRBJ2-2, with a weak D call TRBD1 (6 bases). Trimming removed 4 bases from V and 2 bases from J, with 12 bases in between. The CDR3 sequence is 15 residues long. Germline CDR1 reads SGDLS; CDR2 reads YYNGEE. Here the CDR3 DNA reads TGTGCCAGCAGCCTATGGGGACAAAACACCGGGGAGCTGTTTTTT. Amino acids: CASSLWGQNTGELFF.

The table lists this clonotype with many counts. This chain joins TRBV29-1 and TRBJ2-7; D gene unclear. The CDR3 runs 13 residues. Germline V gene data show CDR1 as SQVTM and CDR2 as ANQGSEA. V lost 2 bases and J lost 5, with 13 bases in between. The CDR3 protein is CSVERFPEDEQYF. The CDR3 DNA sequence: TGCAGCGTTGAAAGGTTCCCAGAGGACGAGCAGTACTTC.

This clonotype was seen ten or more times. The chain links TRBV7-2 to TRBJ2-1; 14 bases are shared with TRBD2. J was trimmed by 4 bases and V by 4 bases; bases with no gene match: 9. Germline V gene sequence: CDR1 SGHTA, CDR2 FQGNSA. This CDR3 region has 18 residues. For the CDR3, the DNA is TGTGCCAGCAGCTCCCTAGGGCGACTAGCGGGAGGGTACAATGAGCAGTTCTTC. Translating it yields CASSSLGRLAGGYNEQFF.

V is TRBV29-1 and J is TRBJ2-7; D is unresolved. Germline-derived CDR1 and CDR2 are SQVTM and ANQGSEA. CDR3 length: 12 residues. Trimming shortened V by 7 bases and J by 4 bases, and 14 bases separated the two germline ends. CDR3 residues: CSADATGYEQYF. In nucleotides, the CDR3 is TGCAGCGCGGACGCCACGGGTTACGAGCAGTACTTC.

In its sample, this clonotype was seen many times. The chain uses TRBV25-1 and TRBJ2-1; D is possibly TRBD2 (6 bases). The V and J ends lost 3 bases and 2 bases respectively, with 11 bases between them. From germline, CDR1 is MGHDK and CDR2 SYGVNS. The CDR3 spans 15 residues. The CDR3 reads CASSELGEAYNEQFF. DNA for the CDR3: TGTGCCAGCAGTGAGTTGGGGGAGGCCTACAATGAGCAGTTCTTC.

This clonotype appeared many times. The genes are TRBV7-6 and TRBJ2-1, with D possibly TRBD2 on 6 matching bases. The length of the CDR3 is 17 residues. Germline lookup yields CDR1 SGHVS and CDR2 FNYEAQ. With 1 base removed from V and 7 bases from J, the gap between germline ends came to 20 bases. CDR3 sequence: CASSLVVGAGRGNEQFF. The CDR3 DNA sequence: TGTGCCAGCAGCTTAGTGGTAGGGGCCGGTCGGGGGAATGAGCAGTTCTTC.

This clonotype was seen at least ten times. CDR3 coding DNA: TGTGCCAGCAGCTTATCGCTCCGTGAGGGGGAGGTCTATGGCTACACCTTC. Translation: CASSLSLREGEVYGYTF. The chain employs TRBV7-2 and TRBJ1-2; maybe TRBD1 (6 bases). Trimming pared 2 bases from V and 4 bases from J, leaving 20 bases between. Germline V gene lookup returns CDR1 SGHTA and CDR2 FQGNSA. The CDR3 totals 17 residues.

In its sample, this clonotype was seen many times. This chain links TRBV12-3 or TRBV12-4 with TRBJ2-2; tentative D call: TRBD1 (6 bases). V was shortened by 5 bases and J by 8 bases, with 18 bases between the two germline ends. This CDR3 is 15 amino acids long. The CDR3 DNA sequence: TGTGCCAGCAGTCCAACAGGGCTGTCTCTAGGGGAGCTGTTTTTT. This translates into CASSPTGLSLGELFF.

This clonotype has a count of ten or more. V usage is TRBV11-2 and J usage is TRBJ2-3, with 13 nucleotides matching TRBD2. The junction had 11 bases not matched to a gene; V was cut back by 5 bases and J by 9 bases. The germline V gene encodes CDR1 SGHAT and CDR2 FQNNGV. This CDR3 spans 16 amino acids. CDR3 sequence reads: CASSPQGLAGRRTQYF. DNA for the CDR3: TGTGCCAGCAGCCCCCAGGGACTAGCGGGAAGGCGGACGCAGTATTTT.

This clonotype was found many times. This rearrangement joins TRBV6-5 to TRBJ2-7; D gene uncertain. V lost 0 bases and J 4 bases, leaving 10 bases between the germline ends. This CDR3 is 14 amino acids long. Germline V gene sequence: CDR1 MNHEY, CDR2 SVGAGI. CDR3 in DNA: TGTGCCAGCAGTTACTCTCGCGTAGGGTACGAGCAGTACTTC. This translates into CASSYSRVGYEQYF.

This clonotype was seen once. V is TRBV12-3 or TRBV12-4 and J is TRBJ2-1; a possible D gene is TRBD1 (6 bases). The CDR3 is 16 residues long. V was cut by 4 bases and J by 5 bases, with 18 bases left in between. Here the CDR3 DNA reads TGTGCCAGCAGTTCACTCACGGGGACAACCCACAATGAGCAGTTCTTC. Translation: CASSSLTGTTHNEQFF.

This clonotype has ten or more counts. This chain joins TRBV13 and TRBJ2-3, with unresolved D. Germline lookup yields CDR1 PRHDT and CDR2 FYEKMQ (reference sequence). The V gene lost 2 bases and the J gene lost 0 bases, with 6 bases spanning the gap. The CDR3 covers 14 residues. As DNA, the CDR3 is TGTGCCAGCAGCTTACGCGATAGCACAGATACGCAGTATTTT. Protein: CASSLRDSTDTQYF.

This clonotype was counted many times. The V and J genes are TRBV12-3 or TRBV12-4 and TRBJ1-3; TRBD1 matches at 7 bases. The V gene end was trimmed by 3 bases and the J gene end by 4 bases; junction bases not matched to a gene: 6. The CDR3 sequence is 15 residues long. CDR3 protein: CASSFGGQSGNTIYF. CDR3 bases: TGTGCCAGCAGTTTCGGGGGACAGTCGGGAAACACCATATATTTT.

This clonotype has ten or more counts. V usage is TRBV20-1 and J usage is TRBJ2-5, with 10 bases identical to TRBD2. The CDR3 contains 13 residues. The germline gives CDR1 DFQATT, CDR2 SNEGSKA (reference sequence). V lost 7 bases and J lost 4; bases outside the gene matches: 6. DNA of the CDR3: TGCAGTGTCCAGCGGGAGGGATTAGAGACCCAGTACTTC. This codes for CSVQREGLETQYF.

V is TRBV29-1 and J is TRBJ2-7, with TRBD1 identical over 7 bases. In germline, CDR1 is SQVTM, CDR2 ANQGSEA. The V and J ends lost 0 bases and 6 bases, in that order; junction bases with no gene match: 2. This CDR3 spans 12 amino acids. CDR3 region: CSVEDGTAEQYV. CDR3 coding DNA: TGCAGCGTTGAAGATGGGACAGCCGAGCAGTACGTC.

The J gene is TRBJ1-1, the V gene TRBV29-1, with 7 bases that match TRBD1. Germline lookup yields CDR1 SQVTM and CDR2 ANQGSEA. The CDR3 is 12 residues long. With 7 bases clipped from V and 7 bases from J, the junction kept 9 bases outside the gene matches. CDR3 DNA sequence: TGCAGCGGTACCGTAGACAGGGATGAAGCTTTCTTT. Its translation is CSGTVDRDEAFF.

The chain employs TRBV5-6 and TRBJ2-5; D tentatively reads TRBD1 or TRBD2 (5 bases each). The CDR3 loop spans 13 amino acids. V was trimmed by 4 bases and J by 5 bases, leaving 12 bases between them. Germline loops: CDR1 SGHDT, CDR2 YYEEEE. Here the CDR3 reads CASSPPGPETQYF. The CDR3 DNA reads TGTGCCAGCAGCCCTCCGGGGCCGGAGACCCAGTACTTC.

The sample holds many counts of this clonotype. The CDR3 DNA follows: TGTGCCAGCAGCGGAGGACAGTTAAATGAAAAACTGTTTTTT. Protein product: CASSGGQLNEKLFF. The rearrangement joins TRBV28 to TRBJ1-4; D is possibly TRBD1 (6 bases). The CDR3 is 14 residues long. Trimming removed 6 bases at V and 5 bases at J, with 13 bases between. Per germline, CDR1 MDHEN and CDR2 SYDVKM.

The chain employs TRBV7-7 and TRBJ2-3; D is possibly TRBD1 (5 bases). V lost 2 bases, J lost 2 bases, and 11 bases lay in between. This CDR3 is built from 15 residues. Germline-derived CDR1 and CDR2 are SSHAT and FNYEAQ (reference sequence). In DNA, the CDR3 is TGTGCCAGCAGCTTAACCTCACAGGTCACAGATACGCAGTATTTT. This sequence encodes CASSLTSQVTDTQYF.

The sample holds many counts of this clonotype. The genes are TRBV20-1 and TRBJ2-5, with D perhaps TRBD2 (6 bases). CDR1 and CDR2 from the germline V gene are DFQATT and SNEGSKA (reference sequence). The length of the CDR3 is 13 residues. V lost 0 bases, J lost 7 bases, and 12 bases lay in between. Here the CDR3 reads CSARDRGAGTQYF. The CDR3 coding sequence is TGCAGTGCTAGAGATCGGGGAGCGGGGACCCAGTACTTC.

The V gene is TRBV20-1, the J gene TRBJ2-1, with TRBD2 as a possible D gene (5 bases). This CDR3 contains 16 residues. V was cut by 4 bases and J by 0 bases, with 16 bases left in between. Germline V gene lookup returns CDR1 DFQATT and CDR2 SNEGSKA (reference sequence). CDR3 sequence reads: CSANKLLDFSYNEQFF. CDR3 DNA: TGCAGTGCTAACAAACTACTAGACTTCTCCTACAATGAGCAGTTCTTC.

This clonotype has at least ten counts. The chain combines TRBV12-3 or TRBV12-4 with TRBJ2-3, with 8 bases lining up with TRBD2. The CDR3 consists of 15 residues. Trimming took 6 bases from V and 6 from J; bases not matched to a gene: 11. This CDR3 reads CASSPANSGIDTQYF. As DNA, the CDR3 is TGTGCCAGCAGCCCCGCTAATAGCGGGATTGATACGCAGTATTTT.

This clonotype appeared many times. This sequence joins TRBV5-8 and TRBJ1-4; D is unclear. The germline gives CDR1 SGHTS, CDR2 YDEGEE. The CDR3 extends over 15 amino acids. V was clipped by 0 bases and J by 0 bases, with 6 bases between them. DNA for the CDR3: TGTGCCAGCAGCTTGGTCGTTGCAACTAATGAAAAACTGTTTTTT. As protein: CASSLVVATNEKLFF.

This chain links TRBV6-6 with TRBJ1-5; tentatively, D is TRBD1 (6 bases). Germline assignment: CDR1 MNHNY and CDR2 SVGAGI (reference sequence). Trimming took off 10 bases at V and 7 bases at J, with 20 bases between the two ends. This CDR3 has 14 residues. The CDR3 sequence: CATMGGPNYQPQHF. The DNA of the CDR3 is TGTGCCACCATGGGGGGGCCTAATTACCAGCCCCAGCATTTT.

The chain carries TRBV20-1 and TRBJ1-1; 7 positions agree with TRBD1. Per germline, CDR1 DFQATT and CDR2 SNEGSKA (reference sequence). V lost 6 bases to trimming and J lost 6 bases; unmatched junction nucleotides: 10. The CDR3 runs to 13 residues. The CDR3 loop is CSATDRAGAEAFF. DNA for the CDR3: TGCAGTGCCACAGACAGGGCTGGCGCTGAAGCTTTCTTT.

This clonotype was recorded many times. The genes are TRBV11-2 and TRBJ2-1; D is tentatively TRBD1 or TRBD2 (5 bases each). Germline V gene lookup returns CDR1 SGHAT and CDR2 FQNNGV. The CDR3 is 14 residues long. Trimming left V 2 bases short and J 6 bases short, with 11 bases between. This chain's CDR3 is CASSLIYGANEQFF. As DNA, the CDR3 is TGTGCCAGCAGCTTAATTTACGGGGCCAATGAGCAGTTCTTC.